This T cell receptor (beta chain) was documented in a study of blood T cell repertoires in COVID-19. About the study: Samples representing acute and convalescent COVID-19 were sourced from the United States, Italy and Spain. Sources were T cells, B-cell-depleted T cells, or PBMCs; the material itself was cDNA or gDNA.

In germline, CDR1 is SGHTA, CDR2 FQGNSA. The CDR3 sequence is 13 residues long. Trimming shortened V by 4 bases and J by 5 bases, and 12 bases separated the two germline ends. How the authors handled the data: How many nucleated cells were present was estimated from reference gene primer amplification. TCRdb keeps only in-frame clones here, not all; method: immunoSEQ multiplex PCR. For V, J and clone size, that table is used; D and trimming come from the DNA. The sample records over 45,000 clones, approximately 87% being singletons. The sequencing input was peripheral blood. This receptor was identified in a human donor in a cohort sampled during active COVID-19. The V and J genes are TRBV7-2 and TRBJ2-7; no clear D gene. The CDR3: CASSWHQFNEQYF. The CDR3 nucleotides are TGTGCCAGCAGCTGGCACCAGTTTAACGAGCAGTACTTC.